This entry lists 15 T cell receptor beta chains sequenced from one sample in a study of T cell responses to AZD1222 COVID-19 vaccine. Profiled with immunoSEQ multiplex PCR; TCRdb holds only in-frame clones, not every one. The table includes over 85,000 clones, almost 90% detected once. Sequencing was performed on peripheral blood, taken 28 days after the second AZD1222 dose. The receptors here all came from an adult who received the AZD1222 COVID-19 vaccine.

The chain links TRBV6-1 to TRBJ2-2, with 8 bases identical to TRBD1. V lost 3 bases and J lost 6; bases outside the gene matches: 6. Germline CDR1 reads MNHNS; CDR2 reads SASEGT. The CDR3 sequence is 15 residues long. CDR3 bases: TGTGCCAGCAGTGACCCCCGGACAGGGTCCGGGGAGCTGTTTTTT. Translation: CASSDPRTGSGELFF.

The genes are TRBV12-5 and TRBJ1-1, with D unresolved. The CDR3 length is 12 residues. The V gene's germline CDR1 is LGHNT and CDR2 FRNRAP. Trimming took 6 bases from V and 1 from J, leaving 6 bases between them. As DNA, the CDR3 is TGTGCTAGTGGGACTAGGAACACTGAAGCTTTCTTT. Translating it yields CASGTRNTEAFF. Using reference TRBV12-5 and TRBJ1-1 for the parts outside the CDR3, the full variable domain is DARVTQTPRHKVTEMGQEVTMRCQPILGHNTVFWYRQTMMQGLELLAYFRNRAPLDDSGMPKDRFSAEMPDATLATLKIQPSEPRDSAVYFCASGTRNTEAFFGQGTRLTVV.

The rearrangement uses TRBV11-3 and TRBJ1-1; D remains unclear. Trimming removed 4 bases from V and 2 bases from J, with 5 bases in between. Germline V lookup: CDR1 SGHNT, CDR2 YENEEA. This CDR3 contains 12 residues. In DNA form, the CDR3 reads TGTGCCAGCAGCTACTCCAACACTGAAGCTTTCTTT. This sequence encodes CASSYSNTEAFF. Supplemented by reference TRBV11-3 and TRBJ1-1, the full variable domain reads EAGVVQSPRYKIIEKKQPVAFWCNPISGHNTLYWYLQNLGQGPELLIRYENEEAVDDSQLPKDRFSAERLKGVDSTLKIQPAELGDSAVYLCASSYSNTEAFFGQGTRLTVV.

The genes are TRBV11-2 and TRBJ1-6; no reliable D call. The CDR3 runs 14 residues. CDR1 SGHAT and CDR2 FQNNGV come from the germline V gene. Trimming removed 1 base at V and 10 bases at J, with 11 bases between. CDR3: CASSLALGSSPLHF. The CDR3 DNA reads as TGTGCCAGCAGCTTAGCCTTGGGTAGCTCACCCCTCCACTTT.

This clone was recorded only once. The chain has TRBV2 and TRBJ2-3, with TRBD2 identical over 8 bases. CDR1 and CDR2 (germline): SNHLY, FYNNEI. Germline trimming cut 3 bases from V and 5 bases from J; bases unmatched to any gene: 10. The CDR3 has 16 amino acids. The CDR3 nucleotides are TGTGCCAGCAGTGATCCTCTTACGGGAGGGAAAGATACGCAGTATTTT. This codes for CASSDPLTGGKDTQYF.

This clone was seen at least ten times. J is TRBJ2-5 and V is TRBV29-1; a weak D match, TRBD2 (7 bases). V was trimmed by 7 bases and J by 5 bases, leaving 20 bases between them. Per germline, CDR1 SQVTM and CDR2 ANQGSEA. The CDR3 runs 14 residues. The chain's CDR3 is CSAPGGGLEETQYF. As DNA, the CDR3 is TGCAGCGCCCCGGGCGGGGGCCTCGAGGAGACCCAGTACTTC.

The chain employs TRBV6-5 and TRBJ1-5; D possibly corresponds to TRBD1 (6 bases). The CDR3 sequence is 14 residues long. Germline assignment: CDR1 MNHEY and CDR2 SVGAGI. Trimming stripped 6 bases from V and 3 bases from J, with 12 bases between. CDR3 sequence reads: CASRVQGPNQPQHF. For the CDR3, the DNA is TGTGCCAGCAGGGTCCAGGGGCCCAATCAGCCCCAGCATTTT.

This clone was counted between two and nine times. V gene TRBV5-1 combines with J gene TRBJ2-7; D might be TRBD1 (5 bases). Germline V CDR1 and CDR2: SGHRS, YFSETQ. Between the trimmed V and J ends, which lost 0 bases and 4 bases, there was a span of 14 bases. This CDR3 is built from 15 residues. The CDR3 DNA reads TGCGCCAGCAGCTTGGCGCAGGGTAAGGTTTACGAGCAGTACTTC. This encodes CASSLAQGKVYEQYF.

The chain is built from TRBV28 and TRBJ1-4; D call uncertain. Germline CDR1 and CDR2: MDHEN and SYDVKM. Trimming stripped 6 bases from V and 13 bases from J, with 21 bases between. This CDR3 contains 14 residues. For the CDR3, the DNA is TGTGCCAGCAGCCCGCGGGATCATCCGAGGGTACTGTTTTTT. This encodes CASSPRDHPRVLFF. The full variable domain, in which reference TRBV28 and TRBJ1-4 provide the parts outside the CDR3, is DVKVTQSSRYLVKRTGEKVFLECVQDMDHENMFWYRQDPGLGLRLIYFSYDVKMKEKGDIPEGYSVSREKKERFSLILESASTNQTSMYLCASSPRDHPRVLFFGSGTQLSVL.

The CDR3 reads CASIGTEQFF. In nucleotides, the CDR3 is TGTGCCAGCATAGGGACAGAGCAGTTCTTC. The chain links TRBV28 to TRBJ2-1, with a weak D call TRBD1 (6 bases). V was shortened by 7 bases and J by 10 bases, with 8 bases between the two germline ends. This CDR3 contains 10 residues. Germline V lookup: CDR1 MDHEN, CDR2 SYDVKM. Full variable domain (outside the CDR3, taken from reference TRBV28 and TRBJ2-1): DVKVTQSSRYLVKRTGEKVFLECVQDMDHENMFWYRQDPGLGLRLIYFSYDVKMKEKGDIPEGYSVSREKKERFSLILESASTNQTSMYLCASIGTEQFFGPGTRLTVL.

The J gene is TRBJ1-2, the V gene TRBV29-1; the D is unclear. Germline V CDR1 and CDR2: SQVTM, ANQGSEA. Trimming took 3 bases from V and 1 from J, leaving 9 bases between them. The CDR3 is 13 residues long. CDR3 region: CSVERFSNYGYTF. CDR3 nucleotides: TGCAGCGTTGAGAGGTTCAGTAACTATGGCTACACCTTC.

The V gene is TRBV6-2 or TRBV6-3, the J gene TRBJ2-4; 10 bases map to TRBD2. V lost 0 bases, J lost 8 bases, and 16 bases stayed unmatched. The germline V gene encodes CDR1 MNHEY and CDR2 SVGEGT. The CDR3 covers 19 residues. CDR3 coding DNA: TGTGCCAGCAGTTACTCGACTTCCGGGACTAGCGAGAGGTGGGACATTCAGTACTTC. It is translated as CASSYSTSGTSERWDIQYF.

The chain employs TRBV7-6 and TRBJ2-2; TRBD2 matches at 8 bases. There are 15 residues in the CDR3. V lost 4 bases, J lost 6 bases, and 7 bases stayed unmatched. Per the germline V gene, CDR1 is SGHVS and CDR2 is FNYEAQ. In DNA, the CDR3 is TGTGCCAGCAGCTCTAGGACTAGCAGCGCCGGGGAGCTGTTTTTT. Its protein is CASSSRTSSAGELFF.

The rearrangement links TRBV3-1 (or the pseudogene TRBV3-2) to TRBJ2-1; D not resolved. CDR1 is LGHDT, CDR2 YNNKEL, per germline (reference sequence). Trimming removed 3 bases at V and 4 bases at J, with 4 bases between. CDR3 length: 12 amino acids. CDR3 residues: CASSQTYNEQFF. Here the CDR3 DNA reads TGTGCCAGCAGCCAGACGTACAATGAGCAGTTCTTC.

The sample holds one count of this clone. The rearrangement links TRBV4-1 to TRBJ2-3; weak D call: TRBD2 (5 bases). Between the trimmed V and J ends, which lost 4 bases and 6 bases, there was a span of 11 bases. The CDR3 length is 13 residues. Germline V gene lookup returns CDR1 MGHRA and CDR2 YSYEKL. CDR3 loop: CASSLRREDTQYF. The CDR3 nucleotides are TGCGCCAGCAGCCTCCGTAGGGAGGATACGCAGTATTTT.